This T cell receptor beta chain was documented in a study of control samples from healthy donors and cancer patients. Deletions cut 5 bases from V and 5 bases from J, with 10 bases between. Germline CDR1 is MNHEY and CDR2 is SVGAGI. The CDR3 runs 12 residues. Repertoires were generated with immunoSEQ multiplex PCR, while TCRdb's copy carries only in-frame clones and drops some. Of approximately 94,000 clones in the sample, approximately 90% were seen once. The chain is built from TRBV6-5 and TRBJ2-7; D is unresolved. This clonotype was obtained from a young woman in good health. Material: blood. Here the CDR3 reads CASSTDSNEQYF. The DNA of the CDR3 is TGTGCCAGCAGTACAGACTCGAACGAGCAGTACTTC.